The 10 T cell receptor beta chains below were found in one sample sequenced in a study of CD8 T cells in Susac syndrome. An input of about 0.45 to 1 ug of RNA was subjected to reverse transcription using random hexamers. One entry per CDR3 protein, called by TCRdb with MiXCR from the immunoSEQ multiplex PCR reads. Among some 140,000 distinct CDR3 sequences listed, roughly 80% were seen once. Sequencing used CD8+ T cells from PBMCs. The receptors originated from a human donor with multiple sclerosis.

CDR3 region: CASSPALDGSSTDTQYF. In DNA, the CDR3 is TGCGCCAGCAGCCCTGCCCTCGACGGATCTAGCACAGATACGCAGTATTTT. The V gene is TRBV4-1, the J gene TRBJ2-3; D is ambiguous. Germline CDR1 is MGHRA and CDR2 is YSYEKL. This CDR3 contains 17 residues. The V end was cut by 4 bases, the J end by 0 bases, with 17 bases between.

The chain couples TRBV14 to TRBJ2-1; possibly TRBD2 for D (5 bases). The germline CDR1 and CDR2 sequences are SGHDN and FVKESK. The CDR3 extends over 13 amino acids. The ends were cut back, 4 bases at V and 9 bases at J, with 13 bases in the middle. The CDR3 bases are TGTGCCAGCAGCCTGTGGACTGGTGCTGAGCAGTTCTTC. Translation: CASSLWTGAEQFF. The variable domain in full, with the rest retrieved from reference TRBV14 and TRBJ2-1, is EAGVTQFPSHSVIEKGQTVTLRCDPISGHDNLYWYRRVMGKEIKFLLHFVKESKQDESGMPNNRFLAERTGGTYSTLKVQPAELEDSGVYFCASSLWTGAEQFFGPGTRLTVL.

This clonotype was seen once. The chain employs TRBV29-1 and TRBJ2-3, with 7 bases aligning to TRBD2. This CDR3 has 15 residues. V shed 0 bases and J 1 base; nucleotides not matched to a gene: 4. Germline assignment: CDR1 SQVTM and CDR2 ANQGSEA. The CDR3 bases are TGCAGCGTTGAAGAGGAGCGGGACCGCACAGATACGCAGTATTTT. Its protein product is CSVEEERDRTDTQYF.

The CDR3 sequence: CASVQVTDTQYF. The CDR3 DNA is TGTGCCAGCGTACAGGTCACAGATACGCAGTATTTT. The chain links TRBV2 to TRBJ2-3; D perhaps matches TRBD1 (5 bases). V was clipped by 8 bases and J by 2 bases, with 8 bases between them. This CDR3 is 12 amino acids long. Germline CDR1 is SNHLY and CDR2 is FYNNEI.

The chain joins TRBV9 to TRBJ2-5; TRBD1 matches at 12 bases. This CDR3 comprises 14 residues. Per the germline V gene, CDR1 is SGDLS and CDR2 is YYNGEE. Trimming at V came to 6 bases and at J to 5 bases, leaving 5 bases not matched to a gene. CDR3 protein: CASNPGTGGETQYF. CDR3 nucleotide sequence: TGTGCCAGCAACCCCGGGACAGGGGGCGAGACCCAGTACTTC. The variable domain in full, completed from reference TRBV9 and TRBJ2-5, reads DSGVTQTPKHLITATGQRVTLRCSPRSGDLSVYWYQQSLDQGLQFLIQYYNGEERAKGNILERFSAQQFPDLHSELNLSSLELGDSALYFCASNPGTGGETQYFGPGTRLLVL.

The rearrangement uses TRBV20-1 and TRBJ2-3; D perhaps matches TRBD2 (5 bases). With 3 bases removed from V and 3 bases from J, the gap between germline ends came to 16 bases. The CDR3 length is 15 residues. The germline gives CDR1 DFQATT, CDR2 SNEGSKA (reference sequence). Here the CDR3 reads CSASSGEGWTDTQYF. CDR3 in DNA: TGCAGTGCTAGCTCCGGTGAGGGTTGGACAGATACGCAGTATTTT.

The V call is TRBV12-3 or TRBV12-4, the J call TRBJ1-5, with 9 bases identical to TRBD1. J lost 6 bases, V lost 3 bases, and 6 bases had no gene match. This CDR3 has 15 residues. The CDR3 DNA is TGTGCCAGCAGTTTTCGGGACAGGGAGGGTCAGCCCCAGCATTTT. This translates into CASSFRDREGQPQHF.

V and J are TRBV4-1 and TRBJ1-3; maybe TRBD1 (5 bases). V lost 9 bases, J lost 0 bases, and 12 bases lay in between. Germline V gene lookup returns CDR1 MGHRA and CDR2 YSYEKL. There are 14 residues in the CDR3. This CDR3 is CASGGPRSGNTIYF. DNA for the CDR3: TGCGCCAGTGGGGGACCCCGCTCTGGAAACACCATATATTTT.

The chain links TRBV20-1 to TRBJ1-5; no clear D. Germline loops: CDR1 DFQATT, CDR2 SNEGSKA (reference sequence). V was cut by 5 bases and J by 6 bases, with 11 bases left in between. The CDR3 covers 12 residues. The CDR3 nucleotides are TGCAGTGCTGTCCCTCGGTTTCAGCCCCAGCATTTT. Its protein is CSAVPRFQPQHF.

The genes are TRBV28 and TRBJ1-5, with D perhaps matching TRBD1 (5 bases). Between the trimmed V and J ends, which lost 3 bases and 0 bases, there was a span of 9 bases. Per the germline V gene, CDR1 is MDHEN and CDR2 is SYDVKM. This CDR3 has 15 residues. CDR3 nucleotide sequence: TGTGCCAGCAGTTTTAGGGGTCCTAGCAATCAGCCCCAGCATTTT. Encoded protein: CASSFRGPSNQPQHF.